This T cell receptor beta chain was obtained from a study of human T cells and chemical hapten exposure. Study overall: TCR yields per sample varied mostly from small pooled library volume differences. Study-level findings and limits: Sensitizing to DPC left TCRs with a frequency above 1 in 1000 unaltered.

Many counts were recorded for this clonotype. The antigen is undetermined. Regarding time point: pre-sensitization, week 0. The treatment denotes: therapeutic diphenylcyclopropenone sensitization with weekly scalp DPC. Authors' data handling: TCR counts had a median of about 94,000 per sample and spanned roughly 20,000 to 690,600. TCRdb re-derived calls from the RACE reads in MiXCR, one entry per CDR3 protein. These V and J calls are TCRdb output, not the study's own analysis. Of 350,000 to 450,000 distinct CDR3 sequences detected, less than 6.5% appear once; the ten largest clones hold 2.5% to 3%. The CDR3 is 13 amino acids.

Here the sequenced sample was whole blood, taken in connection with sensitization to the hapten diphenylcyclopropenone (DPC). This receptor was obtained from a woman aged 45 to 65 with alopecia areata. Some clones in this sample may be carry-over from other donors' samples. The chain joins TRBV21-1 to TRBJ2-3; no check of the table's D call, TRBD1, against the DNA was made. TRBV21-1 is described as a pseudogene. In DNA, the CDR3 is TGTGCCAGCAGCAATAAGGGGTCAGATACGCAGTATTTT. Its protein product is CASSNKGSDTQYF.